The clone carrying this T cell receptor (beta chain) was counted only a few times. Its antigen is as yet unknown. MiXCR, run by TCRdb on the RT-PCR reads, gives a single entry per CDR3 protein. The table lists about 780,000 distinct CDR3 sequences, about a fifth of them singletons, with roughly 11% in the top ten. This sample was included in a study of response to subunit inactivated influenza vaccine. Study-wide findings and caveats: The authors suggested that few new T cells are recruited per seasonal influenza vaccination.

This TCR was sampled from a man aged 50 or older who received an inactivated influenza vaccine. The sample here was PBMCs from blood, taken about 5 days after vaccination.

CDR3 in DNA: TGCAGTGCTAGAACCGCGACCGTTGGGACTAGCGGGTCGAAGACCCAGTACTTC. This codes for CSARTATVGTSGSKTQYF. The chain combines TRBV20-1 with TRBJ2-5; 12 nucleotides align to TRBD2. Trimming removed 2 bases from V and 6 bases from J; junction bases left unmatched: 16. CDR1 and CDR2 (germline): DFQATT, SNEGSKA (reference sequence). The CDR3 runs 18 residues.